Given below is one TCR beta chain in context. This clonotype has a count of ten or more. The antigen it binds to is not known. No quality values exist for individual bases; no much larger clone is one base distant. Instrument used: Illumina HiSeq 1500. TCRdb cleaned the public reads at Q25 with fastp, built clones with MiXCR and kept in-frame beta chains. Rows are unified per CDR3 protein, each entry keeping the most common DNA and genes. Recorded for this sample are approximately 750,000 distinct CDR3 sequences; approximately 40% of them occurred a single time. Roughly 2.8% of the sample is held by the ten biggest clonotypes. The sample belongs to a study of T cell repertoires in cytomegalovirus infection (dated by TCRdb to the late 2010s). Concerning the study at large: Donor HLA type was relevant to the analysis, as public TCR beta signatures indicated carriage of CMV infection together with the matching HLA type.

At the junction V is shortened by 6 bases and J by 1 base; bases outside the gene matches: 6. There are 16 amino acids in the CDR3, from cysteine to phenylalanine inclusive. This entry keeps only the CDR3 DNA: 48 bases, framed from base 1. From a lookup of the germline V gene, CDR1 and CDR2 are MNHNS and SASEGT. The paper as a whole reports these results and caveats: Carriers of CMV infection plus the relevant HLA type were discriminated by the cumulative frequency of public TCR beta family members in the study cohort and in an independent roughly 340-donor cohort. The ex vivo response was dominated by HLA-C-restricted CMV-specific TCR beta clonotypes, and the single most frequent clonotype in two of eight donors was supplied by these HLA-C-restricted clonotypes.

The receptor was derived from a human donor in good health (CMV status not recorded). Some clones in this sample may be carry-over from other donors' samples. The receptor chain draws on TRBV6-1 and TRBJ1-5; TRBD1 fits 10 bases in the junction. The material sequenced was PBMCs. The DNA sequence is given as TGTGCCAGCAGCCCTGGACAGGGGGAAAGCAATCAGCCCCAGCATTTT. This gives the protein CASSPGQGESNQPQHF.